The source of this TCR beta chain is a study of control samples from healthy donors and cancer patients. The CDR3 loop spans 13 amino acids. CDR1 is SGHDN and CDR2 is FVKESK in the germline V gene. V gave up 7 bases and J gave up 4 bases, with 8 bases separating them. Sequenced by immunoSEQ multiplex PCR; TCRdb stores in-frame clones only, minus some. The sample includes 150,000 to 200,000 clones, roughly 89% of them seen just once. Material: blood. The V call is TRBV14, the J call TRBJ1-6, with D hard to call. The TCR was taken from a woman aged 50 to 60 in good health. CDR3 sequence: CASNFVYNSPLHF. CDR3 DNA sequence: TGTGCCAGCAACTTCGTGTATAATTCACCCCTCCACTTT.